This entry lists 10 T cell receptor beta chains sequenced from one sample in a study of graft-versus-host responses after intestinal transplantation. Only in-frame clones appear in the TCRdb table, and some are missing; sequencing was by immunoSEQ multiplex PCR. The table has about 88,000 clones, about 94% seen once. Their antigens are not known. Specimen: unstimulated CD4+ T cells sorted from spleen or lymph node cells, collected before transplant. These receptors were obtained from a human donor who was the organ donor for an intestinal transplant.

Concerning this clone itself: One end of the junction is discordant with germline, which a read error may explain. The CDR3 loop reads CASSQTGGVDEQFF. The CDR3 DNA sequence: TGTGCTAGCAGCCAGACAGGGGGCGTTGATGAGCAGTTCTTC. This sequence joins TRBV7-7 and TRBJ2-1, with 10 nucleotides matching TRBD1. Looked up from germline, CDR1 is SSHAT and CDR2 is FNYEAQ (reference sequence). CDR3 size: 14 residues.

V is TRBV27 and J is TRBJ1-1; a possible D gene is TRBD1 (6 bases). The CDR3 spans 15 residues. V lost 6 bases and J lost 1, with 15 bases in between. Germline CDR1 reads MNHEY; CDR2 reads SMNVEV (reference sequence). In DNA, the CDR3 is TGTGCCAGCAGCCCCAAGCGGGGGCAGAACACTGAAGCTTTCTTT. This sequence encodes CASSPKRGQNTEAFF.

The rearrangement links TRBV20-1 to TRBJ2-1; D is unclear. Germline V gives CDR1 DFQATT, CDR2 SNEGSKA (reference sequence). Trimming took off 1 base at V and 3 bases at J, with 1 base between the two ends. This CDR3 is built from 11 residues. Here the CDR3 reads CSARGYNEQFF. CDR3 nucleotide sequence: TGCAGTGCTAGAGGCTACAATGAGCAGTTCTTC.

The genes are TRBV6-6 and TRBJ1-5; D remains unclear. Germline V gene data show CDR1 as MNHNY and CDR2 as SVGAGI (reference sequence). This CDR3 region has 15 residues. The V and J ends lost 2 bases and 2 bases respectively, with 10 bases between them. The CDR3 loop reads CASSYVVGGNQPQHF. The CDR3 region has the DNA TGTGCCAGCAGTTACGTCGTTGGAGGCAATCAGCCCCAGCATTTT.

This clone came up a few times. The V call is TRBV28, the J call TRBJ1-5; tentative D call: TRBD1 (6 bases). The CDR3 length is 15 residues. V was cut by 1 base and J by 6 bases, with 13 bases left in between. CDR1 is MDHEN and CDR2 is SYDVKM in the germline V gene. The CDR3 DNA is TGTGCCAGCAGTTTATTACAGGGAGCCCCTCAGCCCCAGCATTTT. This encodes CASSLLQGAPQPQHF. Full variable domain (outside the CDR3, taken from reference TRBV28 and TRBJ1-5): DVKVTQSSRYLVKRTGEKVFLECVQDMDHENMFWYRQDPGLGLRLIYFSYDVKMKEKGDIPEGYSVSREKKERFSLILESASTNQTSMYLCASSLLQGAPQPQHFGDGTRLSIL.

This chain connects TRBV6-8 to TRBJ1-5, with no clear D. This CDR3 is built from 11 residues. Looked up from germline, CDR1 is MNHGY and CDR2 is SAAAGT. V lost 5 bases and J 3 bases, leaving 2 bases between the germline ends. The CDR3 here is CASSLNQPQHF. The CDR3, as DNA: TGTGCCAGCAGTCTCAATCAGCCCCAGCATTTT.

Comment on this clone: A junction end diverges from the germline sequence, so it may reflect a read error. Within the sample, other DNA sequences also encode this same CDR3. CDR3 sequence reads: CASSLDRENTEAFF. CDR3 in DNA: TGTGCTAGCAGCTTGGACCGGGAGAACACTGAAGCTTTCTTT. The gene calls are TRBV5-8 and TRBJ1-1; D unclear. The length of the CDR3 is 14 residues. The germline gives CDR1 SGHTS, CDR2 YDEGEE.

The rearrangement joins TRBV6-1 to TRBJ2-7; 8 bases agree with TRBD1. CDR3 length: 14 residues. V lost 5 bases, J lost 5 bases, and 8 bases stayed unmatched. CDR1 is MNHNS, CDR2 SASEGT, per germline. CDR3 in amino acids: CASSRPGQVHEQYF. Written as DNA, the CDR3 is TGTGCCAGCAGTCGTCCGGGACAGGTCCACGAGCAGTACTTC.

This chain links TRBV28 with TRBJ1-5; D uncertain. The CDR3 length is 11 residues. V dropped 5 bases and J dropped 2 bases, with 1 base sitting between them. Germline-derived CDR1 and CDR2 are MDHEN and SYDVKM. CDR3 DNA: TGTGCCAGCAGTGGCAATCAGCCCCAGCATTTT. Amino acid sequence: CASSGNQPQHF.

The CDR3 sequence is CASESYRAGEAFF. The CDR3 DNA sequence: TGTGCCAGCGAATCGTACAGGGCAGGTGAAGCTTTCTTT. V gene TRBV6-1 combines with J gene TRBJ1-1; D may be TRBD1 (6 bases). Germline assignment: CDR1 MNHNS and CDR2 SASEGT. The CDR3 is 13 residues long. Between the trimmed V and J ends, which lost 8 bases and 7 bases, there was a span of 17 bases.